The clone carrying this T cell receptor (beta chain) was seen repeatedly, ten times or more. Its specificity is not known. This entry comes from a study of T cell repertoires in cytomegalovirus infection. CDR3 size: 13 residues. Trimming stripped 5 bases from V and 3 bases from J, with 11 bases between. Germline CDR1 is MNHEY and CDR2 is SVGEGT. Each CDR3 protein gets one entry after TCRdb re-called the reads with MiXCR. The repertoire holds about 830,000 distinct CDR3 sequences, approximately 32% seen once, with 12% in the top ten. Sequencing was performed on cultured CD8+ T cells from PBMCs, taken from culture after CMV antigen stimulation. This clonotype originated in a human donor in good health (CMV status not recorded). Some clones in this sample may be carry-over from other donors' samples. The chain uses TRBV6-2 or TRBV6-3 and TRBJ2-7; tentative D call: TRBD2 (5 bases). CDR3 DNA sequence: TGTGCCAGCAGTGACCTAGCAGGCTACGAGCAGTACTTC. Translated: CASSDLAGYEQYF.